This T cell receptor beta chain was found in a study of PD-1 blockade in classical Hodgkin lymphoma. Across the study: It was nivolumab at 3 mg/kg, given intravenously every 2 weeks, that patients received.

Using immunoSEQ multiplex PCR, the repertoire was profiled, and TCRdb retains in-frame clones only, with some absent. This table has tens of thousands of clones, more than 80% appearing once. Of note for this clone: Antigen: not known.

This CDR3 is 17 amino acids long. Trimming removed 0 bases from V and 8 bases from J, with 20 bases in between. Germline CDR1 reads PRHDT; CDR2 reads FYEKMQ (reference sequence). The time point was: cycle 4 day 1 (C4D1), after 6 weeks of nivolumab. All the patients suffered relapse after autologous stem cell transplantation, and brentuximab vedotin exposure differed. Study findings and constraints: By cycle point C4D1, TCR diversity had risen significantly in CD4+ cells (but not CD8+ cells). The study found complete responders had baseline diversity similar to newly diagnosed patients. According to reports, newly diagnosed patients had lower baseline TCR diversity than healthy donors, and relapsed/refractory patients had lower baseline TCR diversity still.

The specimen comprised peripheral blood mononuclear cells (PBMCs), sampled before the fourth cycle of nivolumab. The rearrangement joins TRBV13 to TRBJ2-1; D not certain. The sequence derives from a human donor with classical Hodgkin lymphoma. The CDR3 is CASSLGILLVQSYEQFF. CDR3 sequence (DNA): TGTGCCAGCAGCTTAGGGATTCTACTCGTCCAATCATATGAGCAGTTCTTC.